What follows are 31 T cell receptor beta chains derived from one specimen sequenced in a study of cytomegalovirus exposure and HLA in healthy donors. Use of 60 Vbeta and 13 Jbeta primers characterized the PCR. The method was immunoSEQ multiplex PCR; TCRdb's version includes in-frame clones alone and lacks a portion of them. The sample shows about 140,000 clones, roughly two thirds of them seen only once. Sequenced input: PBMCs. The origin of the receptors is a human donor in good health.

The J gene is TRBJ1-1, the V gene TRBV30; 7 nucleotides align to TRBD1. V was clipped by 8 bases and J by 3 bases; unmatched bases: 12. The length of the CDR3 is 14 residues. Germline-derived CDR1 and CDR2 are GTSNPN and SVGIG (reference sequence). The CDR3 here is CAGKGQPGDTEAFF. The CDR3 DNA follows: TGTGCCGGGAAGGGACAGCCGGGGGACACTGAAGCTTTCTTT.

This clone was seen a handful of times. The chain has TRBV4-2 and TRBJ1-1, with D maybe TRBD1 (5 bases). V was clipped by 6 bases and J by 2 bases, with 22 bases between them. The CDR3 totals 17 residues. CDR1 LGHNA and CDR2 YNFKEQ come from the germline V gene. In nucleotides, the CDR3 is TGTGCCAGCAGGCCCAGGGTTGCCGAGGCCGTTAACACTGAAGCTTTCTTT. As protein: CASRPRVAEAVNTEAFF.

There are a few counts of this clone. This chain links TRBV13 with TRBJ2-2, with D possibly TRBD2 on 5 matching bases. V lost 4 bases, J lost 5 bases, and 11 bases lay in between. Germline V gives CDR1 PRHDT, CDR2 FYEKMQ (reference sequence). CDR3 size: 14 residues. CDR3 in amino acids: CASSSSTGTGELFF. The CDR3 DNA follows: TGTGCCAGCAGCTCCTCGACGGGGACCGGGGAGCTGTTTTTT.

V and J are TRBV7-9 and TRBJ2-4, with a weak D call TRBD1 (6 bases). This CDR3 has 12 amino acids. Germline CDR1 reads SEHNR; CDR2 reads FQNEAQ (reference sequence). The V gene lost 5 bases and the J gene lost 6 bases, with 8 bases spanning the gap. This chain's CDR3 is CASSMDRNIQYF. Written as DNA, the CDR3 is TGTGCCAGCAGCATGGACAGAAACATTCAGTACTTC. Supplemented by reference TRBV7-9 and TRBJ2-4, the full variable domain reads DTGVSQNPRHKITKRGQNVTFRCDPISEHNRLYWYRQTLGQGPEFLTYFQNEAQLEKSRLLSDRFSAERPKGSFSTLEIQRTEQGDSAMYLCASSMDRNIQYFGAGTRLSVL.

The chain recombines TRBV5-1 with TRBJ1-2; 7 nucleotides align to TRBD1. Germline CDR1 reads SGHRS; CDR2 reads YFSETQ. This CDR3 has 15 residues. With 0 bases clipped from V and 4 bases from J, the junction kept 6 bases outside the gene matches. The CDR3 region has the DNA TGCGCCAGCAGCTTGGCCCAGGGGGGTTTCTATGGCTACACCTTC. This translates into CASSLAQGGFYGYTF.

The rearrangement joins TRBV29-1 to TRBJ2-1; 10 bases line up with TRBD2. The CDR3 is 18 residues long. The germline V gene encodes CDR1 SQVTM and CDR2 ANQGSEA. Trimming at V came to 3 bases and at J to 8 bases, leaving 19 bases not matched to a gene. The CDR3: CSVEAPLAGAQVVDEQFF. The CDR3 region has the DNA TGCAGCGTTGAGGCCCCCCTAGCGGGGGCTCAGGTGGTCGATGAGCAGTTCTTC.

This sequence joins TRBV9 and TRBJ2-5; 8 bases are shared with TRBD2. From germline, CDR1 is SGDLS and CDR2 YYNGEE. V lost 3 bases and J lost 5; bases outside the gene matches: 9. The CDR3 totals 15 residues. As DNA, the CDR3 is TGTGCCAGCAGCGGGGGGCTAGCGGGTCGGGAGACCCAGTACTTC. This translates into CASSGGLAGRETQYF.

Here the CDR3 DNA reads TGTGCCAGCAGCTTAACAGGGGTGAACACTGAAGCTTTCTTT. Its translation is CASSLTGVNTEAFF. This chain connects TRBV7-6 to TRBJ1-1; 7 nucleotides match TRBD1. Trimming at V came to 2 bases and at J to 0 bases, leaving 0 bases not matched to a gene. This CDR3 has 14 amino acids. CDR1 SGHVS and CDR2 FNYEAQ come from the germline V gene.

The V call is TRBV5-4, the J call TRBJ2-5; D may be TRBD2 (6 bases). Trimming cost V 2 bases and J 5 bases, with 16 bases left between them. The V gene's germline CDR1 is SGHNT and CDR2 YYREEE (reference sequence). This CDR3 is 15 amino acids long. CDR3 sequence: CASSLKVVGRETQYF. Here the CDR3 DNA reads TGTGCCAGCAGCTTAAAAGTAGTAGGGAGGGAGACCCAGTACTTC.

This chain uses TRBV2 with TRBJ2-7; TRBD1 matches 9 bases. The CDR3 has 14 amino acids. Germline trimming cut 6 bases from V and 2 bases from J; bases unmatched to any gene: 5. In germline, CDR1 is SNHLY, CDR2 FYNNEI. CDR3 protein: CASREGTGTYEQYF. CDR3 sequence (DNA): TGTGCCAGCAGGGAGGGGACAGGGACCTACGAGCAGTACTTC.

This chain joins TRBV7-9 and TRBJ1-4; D is undetermined. The germline V and J ends were trimmed by 2 bases and 5 bases, with 9 bases remaining between them. The CDR3 extends over 14 amino acids. Germline V gene data show CDR1 as SEHNR and CDR2 as FQNEAQ (reference sequence). The CDR3, as DNA: TGTGCCAGCAGCTTAAGAACAGAGAATGAAAAACTGTTTTTT. Translating it yields CASSLRTENEKLFF.

This clone was picked up many times. This chain's CDR3 is CASSRGRGSRSYNEQFF. CDR3 in DNA: TGTGCCAGCAGCCGCGGGAGGGGAAGCAGGTCCTACAATGAGCAGTTCTTC. The rearrangement uses TRBV11-2 and TRBJ2-1, with 9 bases that match TRBD2. Germline CDR1 and CDR2: SGHAT and FQNNGV. The CDR3 runs to 17 residues. The V gene end was trimmed by 5 bases and the J gene end by 1 base; junction bases not matched to a gene: 9.

This clone occurred once. The V and J genes are TRBV5-1 and TRBJ1-1, with D possibly matching TRBD1 (5 bases). CDR1 is SGHRS and CDR2 is YFSETQ in the germline V gene. Trimming cost V 4 bases and J 1 base, with 11 bases left between them. The CDR3 is 14 residues long. CDR3 protein: CASSNGGGNTEAFF. In nucleotides, the CDR3 is TGCGCCAGCAGCAATGGGGGGGGGAACACTGAAGCTTTCTTT.

This clone was picked up a small number of times. V is TRBV29-1 and J is TRBJ1-2; D perhaps matches TRBD1 (6 bases). CDR1 is SQVTM, CDR2 ANQGSEA, per germline. Trimming stripped 4 bases from V and 2 bases from J, with 8 bases between. CDR3 size: 12 residues. CDR3 amino acids: CSVVGQNYGYTF. In nucleotides, the CDR3 is TGCAGCGTTGTTGGACAGAACTATGGCTACACCTTC. Full variable domain (rest looked up from reference TRBV29-1 and TRBJ1-2): SAVISQKPSRDICQRGTSLTIQCQVDSQVTMMFWYRQQPGQSLTLIATANQGSEATYESGFVIDKFPISRPNLTFSTLTVSNMSPEDSSIYLCSVVGQNYGYTFGSGTRLTVV.

The chain combines TRBV7-9 with TRBJ2-6, with 12 bases that match TRBD2. V lost 4 bases to trimming and J lost 0 bases; unmatched junction nucleotides: 4. The CDR3 consists of 18 residues. Per germline, CDR1 SEHNR and CDR2 FQNEAQ (reference sequence). The CDR3 coding sequence is TGTGCCAGCAGCTCAGGACTAGCGGGAACCTCTGGGGCCAACGTCCTGACTTTC. This encodes CASSSGLAGTSGANVLTF.

The chain employs TRBV6-5 and TRBJ2-1; 11 bases line up with TRBD2. The CDR3 length is 14 residues. V trimming: 7 bases; J trimming: 8 bases; junction bases outside the gene matches: 7. The V gene's germline CDR1 is MNHEY and CDR2 SVGAGI. The CDR3 spells CASIKTSGKYEQFF. The CDR3 DNA reads TGTGCCAGCATCAAGACTAGCGGGAAATATGAGCAGTTCTTC.

The chain combines TRBV5-1 with TRBJ2-5, with 8 positions matching TRBD2. CDR1 is SGHRS and CDR2 is YFSETQ in the germline V gene. The V and J ends lost 0 bases and 4 bases, in that order; junction bases with no gene match: 8. The CDR3 is 16 amino acids. The CDR3, as DNA: TGCGCCAGCAGCTTGGATACCGGGAGGGCCTCAGAGACCCAGTACTTC. It encodes CASSLDTGRASETQYF.

The CDR3 loop is CASSLVTTGVQETQYF. CDR3 nucleotide sequence: TGTGCCAGCAGCTTAGTGACGACAGGGGTCCAAGAGACCCAGTACTTC. This rearrangement joins TRBV11-2 to TRBJ2-5, with 8 bases lining up with TRBD1. The V gene end was trimmed by 1 base and the J gene end by 1 base; junction bases not matched to a gene: 5. The CDR3 spans 16 residues. Germline V gene lookup returns CDR1 SGHAT and CDR2 FQNNGV.

The chain uses TRBV7-8 and TRBJ2-1; tentatively, D is TRBD2 (6 bases). This CDR3 region has 14 residues. In germline, CDR1 is SGHVS, CDR2 FQNEAQ. The V gene lost 2 bases and the J gene lost 8 bases, with 13 bases spanning the gap. In DNA form, the CDR3 reads TGTGCCAGCAGCTTAAGGATTTCGGGGGATGAGCAGTTCTTC. Its protein product is CASSLRISGDEQFF.

The chain combines TRBV19 with TRBJ2-7; a possible D gene is TRBD2 (7 bases). The germline V gene encodes CDR1 LNHDA and CDR2 SQIVND (reference sequence). Trimming shortened V by 3 bases and J by 4 bases, and 10 bases separated the two germline ends. This CDR3 region has 13 residues. The CDR3 sequence is CASSMRGGYEQYF. The CDR3 coding sequence is TGTGCCAGTAGTATGAGGGGGGGATACGAGCAGTACTTC. The full variable domain, its missing parts supplied by reference TRBV19 and TRBJ2-7, is DGGITQSPKYLFRKEGQNVTLSCEQNLNHDAMYWYRQDPGQGLRLIYYSQIVNDFQKGDIAEGYSVSREKKESFPLTVTSAQKNPTAFYLCASSMRGGYEQYFGPGTRLTVT.

The chain combines TRBV9 with TRBJ2-1; 8 bases are shared with TRBD2. V was clipped by 0 bases and J by 4 bases; unmatched bases: 3. The CDR3 extends over 15 amino acids. From germline, CDR1 is SGDLS and CDR2 YYNGEE. The CDR3, as DNA: TGTGCCAGCAGCGTAGGGAGCGGGAGATACAATGAGCAGTTCTTC. Its translation: CASSVGSGRYNEQFF.

The chain is built from TRBV6-1 and TRBJ2-7, with 9 bases identical to TRBD1. Trimming at V came to 6 bases and at J to 9 bases, leaving 12 bases not matched to a gene. The length of the CDR3 is 14 residues. Germline values: CDR1 MNHNS, CDR2 SASEGT. The CDR3 region is CASSEQGAQGGQYF. For the CDR3, the DNA is TGTGCCAGCAGCGAACAGGGGGCGCAGGGCGGGCAGTACTTC.

The chain joins TRBV13 to TRBJ1-1, with a tentative D call TRBD1 (6 bases). Trimming took off 6 bases at V and 4 bases at J, with 12 bases between the two ends. The CDR3 sequence is 13 residues long. CDR1 and CDR2 (germline): PRHDT, FYEKMQ (reference sequence). The DNA of the CDR3 is TGTGCCAGCAGAAGGATAGGGGGCACTGAAGCTTTCTTT. This codes for CASRRIGGTEAFF.

V and J are TRBV20-1 and TRBJ2-1; D call uncertain. The CDR3 spans 11 residues. CDR1 and CDR2 from the germline V gene are DFQATT and SNEGSKA (reference sequence). V gave up 0 bases and J gave up 14 bases, with 11 bases separating them. The CDR3 protein is CSARDRGLEFF. The CDR3, as DNA: TGCAGTGCTAGAGATCGTGGCTTGGAGTTCTTC.

J is TRBJ2-7 and V is TRBV11-3, with 7 bases fitting TRBD1. The CDR3 totals 15 residues. Trimming cost V 5 bases and J 7 bases; bases outside gene matches: 14. CDR1 is SGHNT and CDR2 is YENEEA in the germline V gene. The CDR3 sequence is CASSPGTGVIEEQYF. The CDR3 bases are TGTGCCAGCAGCCCCGGTACAGGGGTTATCGAAGAGCAGTACTTC.

The genes are TRBV5-1 and TRBJ1-3; possibly TRBD1 for D (5 bases). The V gene's germline CDR1 is SGHRS and CDR2 YFSETQ. This CDR3 region has 14 residues. The V end was cut by 5 bases, the J end by 3 bases, with 12 bases between. The CDR3: CASSPGYGGNTIYF. CDR3 sequence (DNA): TGCGCCAGCAGTCCAGGGTACGGTGGAAACACCATATATTTT.

The chain joins TRBV15 to TRBJ1-2, with a weak D call TRBD1 (5 bases). Trimming stripped 8 bases from V and 4 bases from J, with 14 bases between. This CDR3 contains 13 residues. Looked up from germline, CDR1 is LNHNV and CDR2 is YYDKDF (reference sequence). This chain's CDR3 is CATGDSTIYGYTF. CDR3 DNA sequence: TGTGCCACCGGAGACAGCACCATCTATGGCTACACCTTC.

The chain employs TRBV6-1 and TRBJ1-1; no reliable D call. Deletions cut 2 bases from V and 7 bases from J, with 20 bases between. This CDR3 spans 16 amino acids. Germline CDR1 MNHNS, CDR2 SASEGT. The CDR3 protein is CASSERSPPRLVEAFF. CDR3 coding DNA: TGTGCCAGCAGTGAACGAAGCCCTCCGCGGTTGGTTGAAGCTTTCTTT.

This chain links TRBV12-5 with TRBJ1-2; TRBD1 aligns across 8 bases. The CDR3 loop spans 14 amino acids. J gave up 4 bases and V 1 base, and 2 bases lay outside the gene matches. The germline V gene encodes CDR1 LGHNT and CDR2 FRNRAP. The CDR3 DNA sequence: TGTGCTAGTGGTTTGGGGGACAGGCTCTATGGCTACACCTTC. Translation: CASGLGDRLYGYTF.

The genes are TRBV27 and TRBJ2-6, with D possibly TRBD2 on 5 matching bases. There are 15 residues in the CDR3. Germline assignment: CDR1 MNHEY and CDR2 SMNVEV (reference sequence). Trimming cost V 3 bases and J 3 bases, with 9 bases left between them. Written as DNA, the CDR3 is TGTGCCAGCAGTTTTTCCCGGGATGGGGCCAACGTCCTGACTTTC. It encodes CASSFSRDGANVLTF.

The sample holds a few counts of this clone. Germline is not matched at one junction end, which may reflect a read error. V and J are TRBV2 and TRBJ1-4; D may be TRBD1 (6 bases). The CDR3 is 15 amino acids. CDR1 is SNHLY and CDR2 is FYNNEI in the germline V gene. The CDR3 loop is CASSEGGGWVEKLFF. The CDR3 DNA sequence: TGTGCCAGCAGCGAAGGGGGGGGGTGGGTCGAAAAACTGTTTTTT.